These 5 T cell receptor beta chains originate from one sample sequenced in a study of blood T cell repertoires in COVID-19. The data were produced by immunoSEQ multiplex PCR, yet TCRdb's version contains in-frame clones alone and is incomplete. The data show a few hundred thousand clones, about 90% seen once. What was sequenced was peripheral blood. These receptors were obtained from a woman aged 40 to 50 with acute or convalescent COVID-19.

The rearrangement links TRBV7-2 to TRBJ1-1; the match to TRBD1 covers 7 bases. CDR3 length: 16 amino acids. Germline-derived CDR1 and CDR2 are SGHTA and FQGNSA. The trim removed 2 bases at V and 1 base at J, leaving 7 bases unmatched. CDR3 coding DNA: TGTGCCAGCAGCTTAAGGGACAGCTCGCGGAACACTGAAGCTTTCTTT. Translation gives CASSLRDSSRNTEAFF. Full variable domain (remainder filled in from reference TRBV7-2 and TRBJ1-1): GAGVSQSPSNKVTEKGKDVELRCDPISGHTALYWYRQSLGQGLEFLIYFQGNSAPDKSGLPSDRFSAERTGGSVSTLTIQRTQQEDSAVYLCASSLRDSSRNTEAFFGQGTRLTVV.

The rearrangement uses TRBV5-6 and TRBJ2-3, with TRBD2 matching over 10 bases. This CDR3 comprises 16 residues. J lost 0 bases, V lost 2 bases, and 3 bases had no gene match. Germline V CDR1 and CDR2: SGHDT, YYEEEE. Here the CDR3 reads CASSLLAGTSTDTQYF. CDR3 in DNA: TGTGCCAGCAGCTTACTAGCGGGGACTAGCACAGATACGCAGTATTTT.

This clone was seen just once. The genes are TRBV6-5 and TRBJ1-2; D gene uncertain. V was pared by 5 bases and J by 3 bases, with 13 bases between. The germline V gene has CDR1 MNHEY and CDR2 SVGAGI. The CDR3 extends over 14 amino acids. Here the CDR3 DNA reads TGTGCCAGCAGTAAGAGGGTTGAGGACTATGGCTACACCTTC. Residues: CASSKRVEDYGYTF.

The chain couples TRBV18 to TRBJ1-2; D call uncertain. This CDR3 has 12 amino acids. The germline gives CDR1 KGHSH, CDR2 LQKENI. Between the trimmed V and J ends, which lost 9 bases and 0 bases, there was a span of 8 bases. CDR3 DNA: TGTGCCAGTGCCGGAGCTAACTATGGCTACACCTTC. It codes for CASAGANYGYTF.

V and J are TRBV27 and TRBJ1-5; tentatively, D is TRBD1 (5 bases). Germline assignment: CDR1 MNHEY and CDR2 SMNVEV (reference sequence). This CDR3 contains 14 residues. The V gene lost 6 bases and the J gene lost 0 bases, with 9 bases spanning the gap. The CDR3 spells CASRTAYSNQPQHF. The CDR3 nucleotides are TGTGCCAGCAGGACAGCCTATAGCAATCAGCCCCAGCATTTT.